One and the same sample provided the 30 T cell receptor beta chains below, sequenced in a study of shared clonotypes between healthy human individuals. TCRdb's copy holds only in-frame clones and misses some; the assay was immunoSEQ multiplex PCR. The sample carries hundreds of thousands of clones, about 96% recorded once. CD45RO-negative, CCR7-selected cells formed the naive CD8 fraction, which excluded terminally differentiated effector memory CD45RA+ cells. Sequenced material: naive CD8+ T cells sorted from blood. These receptors were collected from a woman in her thirties in good health.

The genes are TRBV2 and TRBJ2-5, with 11 bases that match TRBD2. Germline V lookup: CDR1 SNHLY, CDR2 FYNNEI. The junction had 2 bases not matched to a gene; V was cut back by 3 bases and J by 5 bases. CDR3 length equals 14 residues. The chain's CDR3 is CASSEWTSGETQYF. CDR3 DNA sequence: TGTGCCAGCAGTGAGTGGACTAGCGGGGAGACCCAGTACTTC.

The chain links TRBV21-1 to TRBJ2-7; whether TRBD2, the table's D call, matches the DNA was not checked. TRBV21-1 is a pseudogene segment. This CDR3 is 19 amino acids long. The CDR3 is CASSTQGSGTRPTAYEQYF. DNA of the CDR3: TGTGCCAGCAGTACACAGGGATCCGGGACTAGACCGACGGCCTACGAGCAGTACTTC.

Remarks on this clone: The sample holds other DNA sequences that translate to the same CDR3. CDR3 coding DNA: TGTGCCAGCAGTTACAGGGGGCCAGGGACTGAAGCTTTCTTT. As protein: CASSYRGPGTEAFF. The rearrangement uses TRBV27 and TRBJ1-1; 9 positions match TRBD1. J gave up 5 bases and V 4 bases, and 5 bases lay outside the gene matches. There are 14 residues in the CDR3. CDR1 is MNHEY and CDR2 is SMNVEV in the germline V gene (reference sequence).

The chain joins TRBV7-8 to TRBJ2-1; D is possibly TRBD1 or TRBD2 (5 bases each). Germline V gene lookup returns CDR1 SGHVS and CDR2 FQNEAQ. This CDR3 region has 15 residues. V was pared by 5 bases and J by 7 bases, with 18 bases between. In DNA, the CDR3 is TGTGCCAGCAGCGACCTAGCCTCTGAGGGGAATGAGCAGTTCTTC. This gives the protein CASSDLASEGNEQFF.

V gene TRBV9 combines with J gene TRBJ2-3; tentatively, D is TRBD1 (5 bases). The germline CDR1 and CDR2 sequences are SGDLS and YYNGEE. The CDR3 spans 14 residues. The V gene lost 4 bases and the J gene lost 3 bases, with 12 bases spanning the gap. The CDR3 loop is CASSFSTETDTQYF. CDR3 in DNA: TGTGCCAGCAGCTTCTCGACAGAAACAGATACGCAGTATTTT.

The chain employs TRBV11-2 and TRBJ2-3; 7 nucleotides match TRBD2. V lost 6 bases, J lost 0 bases, and 9 bases stayed unmatched. Germline V lookup: CDR1 SGHAT, CDR2 FQNNGV. The CDR3 loop spans 16 amino acids. CDR3 loop: CASSIGGSYSTDTQYF. CDR3 bases: TGTGCCAGCAGTATCGGGGGGTCCTATAGCACAGATACGCAGTATTTT.

The chain combines TRBV18 with TRBJ1-5, with D tentatively TRBD1 (6 bases). CDR3 length equals 17 residues. Trimming took 3 bases from V and 6 from J, leaving 21 bases between them. Germline V gene data show CDR1 as KGHSH and CDR2 as LQKENI. The chain's CDR3 is CASSPTGGGRLGQPQHF. The CDR3 coding sequence is TGTGCCAGCTCACCCACGGGAGGGGGGCGCTTAGGTCAGCCCCAGCATTTT.

This clone was picked up one time. The chain carries TRBV6-1 and TRBJ1-3; a possible D gene is TRBD1 (5 bases). Germline assignment: CDR1 MNHNS and CDR2 SASEGT. The CDR3 has 17 residues. Deletions cut 4 bases from V and 0 bases from J, with 16 bases between. The CDR3, as DNA: TGTGCCAGCAGTGCCTCCGGGACTCCATACTCTGGAAACACCATATATTTT. It encodes CASSASGTPYSGNTIYF.

CDR3 bases: TGTGCCAGTCGACTGGGTCGCGAGCAGTACTTC. Translated: CASRLGREQYF. The J gene is TRBJ2-7, the V gene TRBV27; D gene unclear. V lost 9 bases and J lost 6, with 12 bases in between. Germline CDR1 MNHEY, CDR2 SMNVEV (reference sequence). The CDR3 extends over 11 amino acids.

V and J are TRBV28 and TRBJ2-2, with 7 bases fitting TRBD1. Germline CDR1 and CDR2: MDHEN and SYDVKM. This CDR3 is built from 14 residues. Losses at the gene ends were 8 bases for V and 4 bases for J; bases not matched to a gene: 7. The CDR3 sequence is CASDVSGGTGELFF. CDR3 in DNA: TGTGCCAGCGACGTCTCAGGGGGCACCGGGGAGCTGTTTTTT.

Of note for this clone: Other nucleotide sequences in the sample specify the same CDR3. The gene calls are TRBV5-4 and TRBJ1-4; a weak D match, TRBD1 (5 bases). Trimming took off 0 bases at V and 8 bases at J, with 8 bases between the two ends. CDR1 SGHNT and CDR2 YYREEE come from the germline V gene (reference sequence). This CDR3 is 13 amino acids long. The DNA of the CDR3 is TGTGCCAGCAGCTTGGAGACAGACGAAAAACTGTTTTTT. It translates to CASSLETDEKLFF.

This chain links TRBV15 with TRBJ2-1; TRBD1 matches 9 bases. Trimming cost V 4 bases and J 10 bases; bases outside gene matches: 11. CDR1 and CDR2 (germline): LNHNV, YYDKDF (reference sequence). The CDR3 sequence is 15 residues long. The CDR3 region is CATSNRDRALGEQFF. The DNA for the CDR3 is TGTGCCACCAGCAATCGGGACAGGGCATTGGGGGAGCAGTTCTTC.

V usage is TRBV29-1 and J usage is TRBJ2-7, with D tentatively TRBD1 (6 bases). Trimming stripped 1 base from V and 2 bases from J, with 21 bases between. This CDR3 contains 17 residues. CDR1 is SQVTM, CDR2 ANQGSEA, per germline. The chain's CDR3 is CSVEVTQGTGRPYEQYF. As DNA, the CDR3 is TGCAGCGTTGAAGTTACCCAGGGGACGGGTCGCCCCTACGAGCAGTACTTC.

The CDR3 spells CASSEIGRSGGFNYGYTF. The CDR3 region has the DNA TGTGCCAGCAGTGAAATCGGTCGCTCGGGTGGGTTTAACTATGGCTACACCTTC. V usage is TRBV6-1 and J usage is TRBJ1-2; D gene unclear. Germline assignment: CDR1 MNHNS and CDR2 SASEGT. CDR3 length: 18 residues. Trimming shortened V by 2 bases and J by 1 base, and 20 bases separated the two germline ends.

The gene calls are TRBV5-4 and TRBJ1-5; 8 nucleotides align to TRBD1. V lost 9 bases to trimming and J lost 5 bases; unmatched junction nucleotides: 13. Germline V gene lookup returns CDR1 SGHNT and CDR2 YYREEE (reference sequence). The CDR3 length is 15 residues. CDR3: CATQPDRGPYQPQHF. The CDR3 nucleotides read TGTGCCACCCAGCCTGACAGGGGCCCTTATCAGCCCCAGCATTTT.

The J gene is TRBJ2-3, the V gene TRBV4-2; weak D call: TRBD2 (5 bases). V lost 0 bases and J 5 bases, leaving 12 bases between the germline ends. Germline V gene lookup returns CDR1 LGHNA and CDR2 YNFKEQ. There are 15 residues in the CDR3. The CDR3 is CASSQDKGAGDTQYF. As DNA, the CDR3 is TGTGCCAGCAGCCAAGATAAGGGCGCGGGAGATACGCAGTATTTT.

The chain employs TRBV7-8 and TRBJ1-2; the match to TRBD1 covers 8 bases. From germline, CDR1 is SGHVS and CDR2 FQNEAQ. J gave up 4 bases and V 4 bases, and 17 bases lay outside the gene matches. The CDR3 has 18 amino acids. CDR3 amino acids: CASSWASRGRRGTYGYTF. Here the CDR3 DNA reads TGTGCCAGCAGCTGGGCAAGCAGGGGGCGTAGGGGTACCTATGGCTACACCTTC.

CDR3 coding DNA: TGTGCCAGCAGTCCGGGGACAGGGGGCGCGAGACAGCCCCAGCATTTT. Translating it yields CASSPGTGGARQPQHF. The chain is built from TRBV27 and TRBJ1-5; 12 nucleotides line up with TRBD1. Germline CDR1 reads MNHEY; CDR2 reads SMNVEV (reference sequence). The CDR3 spans 16 residues. V lost 5 bases and J lost 7; bases outside the gene matches: 9.

The rearrangement uses TRBV9 and TRBJ2-2, with D tentatively TRBD2 (5 bases). CDR1 and CDR2 from the germline V gene are SGDLS and YYNGEE. The V end was cut by 1 base, the J end by 6 bases, with 16 bases between. The CDR3 contains 16 residues. The CDR3 DNA is TGTGCCAGCAGCGTATTTAGTGGAGGAGGTCCCGGGGAGCTGTTTTTT. Its protein is CASSVFSGGGPGELFF.

V is TRBV7-9 and J is TRBJ1-1; possibly TRBD1 for D (6 bases). V was clipped by 5 bases and J by 8 bases, with 15 bases between them. This CDR3 comprises 13 residues. Germline loops: CDR1 SEHNR, CDR2 FQNEAQ (reference sequence). The CDR3 loop is CASSNPWGAEAFF. For the CDR3, the DNA is TGTGCCAGCAGCAATCCCTGGGGGGCCGAAGCTTTCTTT.

With regard to this clone: Other DNA sequences from this sample encode an identical CDR3 as well. The CDR3 protein is CASSFSTDTQYF. The CDR3 DNA reads TGTGCCAGCAGCTTTTCCACAGATACGCAGTATTTT. The chain is built from TRBV5-4 and TRBJ2-3; D is undetermined. V dropped 2 bases and J dropped 2 bases, with 3 bases sitting between them. The CDR3 runs to 12 residues. Looked up from germline, CDR1 is SGHNT and CDR2 is YYREEE (reference sequence).

The chain recombines TRBV2 with TRBJ2-7; 9 bases fit TRBD1. Trimming removed 5 bases from V and 3 bases from J; junction bases left unmatched: 14. Germline V gene lookup returns CDR1 SNHLY and CDR2 FYNNEI. The CDR3 totals 17 residues. The CDR3 bases are TGTGCCAGCAGTCCGGACAGGGGCGAAGTCGCTAACTACGAGCAGTACTTC. Its translation is CASSPDRGEVANYEQYF.

This sequence joins TRBV4-2 and TRBJ2-7, with a possible D match to TRBD2 (6 bases). This CDR3 is built from 12 residues. Germline loops: CDR1 LGHNA, CDR2 YNFKEQ. V was clipped by 0 bases and J by 7 bases, with 7 bases between them. CDR3: CASSQDGGEQYF. CDR3 DNA sequence: TGTGCCAGCAGCCAAGATGGGGGGGAGCAGTACTTC.

The CDR3 loop reads CASSLWTGANSPLHF. The CDR3 region has the DNA TGTGCCAGCAGTCTATGGACAGGGGCGAATTCACCCCTCCACTTT. The V and J genes are TRBV27 and TRBJ1-6; 9 bases fit TRBD1. With 5 bases clipped from V and 7 bases from J, the junction kept 6 bases outside the gene matches. The CDR3 has 15 residues. From germline, CDR1 is MNHEY and CDR2 SMNVEV (reference sequence).

The V gene is TRBV6-5, the J gene TRBJ2-2; D gene unclear. V shed 3 bases and J shed 5 bases, with 10 bases lying between them. This CDR3 is 14 amino acids long. From germline, CDR1 is MNHEY and CDR2 SVGAGI. The CDR3 spells CASSYMIGTGELFF. The CDR3 coding sequence is TGTGCCAGCAGTTATATGATAGGGACCGGGGAGCTGTTTTTT.

This clone appeared a single time. The rearrangement links TRBV27 to TRBJ1-3; D might be TRBD1 (6 bases). CDR1 and CDR2 from the germline V gene are MNHEY and SMNVEV (reference sequence). Deletions cut 5 bases from V and 3 bases from J, with 14 bases between. The CDR3 consists of 15 residues. In nucleotides, the CDR3 is TGTGCCAGCAGTCCTACCCCGACAGGTGGAAACACCATATATTTT. Amino acids: CASSPTPTGGNTIYF.

The chain couples TRBV7-9 to TRBJ2-2; D unclear. This CDR3 has 14 residues. Germline-derived CDR1 and CDR2 are SEHNR and FQNEAQ (reference sequence). The V and J ends lost 1 base and 6 bases respectively, with 9 bases between them. CDR3 in amino acids: CASSLGKSPGELFF. CDR3 coding DNA: TGTGCCAGCAGCTTAGGCAAGTCCCCCGGGGAGCTGTTTTTT. Full variable domain (remainder filled in from reference TRBV7-9 and TRBJ2-2): DTGVSQNPRHKITKRGQNVTFRCDPISEHNRLYWYRQTLGQGPEFLTYFQNEAQLEKSRLLSDRFSAERPKGSFSTLEIQRTEQGDSAMYLCASSLGKSPGELFFGEGSRLTVL.

V and J are TRBV2 and TRBJ1-1, with D possibly being TRBD1 (6 bases). Trimming left V 10 bases short and J 1 base short, with 16 bases between. The CDR3 spans 14 residues. The germline gives CDR1 SNHLY, CDR2 FYNNEI. This CDR3 reads CAIPGGGGNTEAFF. CDR3 DNA sequence: TGTGCCATCCCCGGAGGGGGGGGGAACACTGAAGCTTTCTTT.

This rearrangement joins TRBV5-4 to TRBJ2-1, with TRBD2 identical over 13 bases. Germline V gene sequence: CDR1 SGHNT, CDR2 YYREEE (reference sequence). The CDR3 contains 15 residues. V was clipped by 5 bases and J by 9 bases; unmatched bases: 8. CDR3 in amino acids: CASSSGLAGEGEQFF. CDR3 nucleotide sequence: TGTGCCAGCAGTTCCGGACTAGCGGGAGAAGGTGAGCAGTTCTTC.

J is TRBJ1-4 and V is TRBV7-8; D is unresolved. Trimming took off 4 bases at V and 13 bases at J, with 10 bases between the two ends. Germline lookup yields CDR1 SGHVS and CDR2 FQNEAQ. This CDR3 contains 11 residues. This chain's CDR3 is CASSYEGGLFF. The CDR3 nucleotides are TGTGCCAGCAGCTATGAGGGTGGACTGTTTTTT.